One sample yielded the 19 T cell receptor beta chains listed below, sequenced in a study of blood T cell repertoires in COVID-19. Generated by immunoSEQ multiplex PCR, the TCRdb table keeps only in-frame clones and is missing some. The data show over 200,000 clones, approximately 86% seen once. Sequenced input: PBMCs or T cells enriched from blood (not recorded which). Receptor source: a woman aged 25 to 39 who had been exposed to COVID-19.

The chain couples TRBV3-1 (or the pseudogene TRBV3-2) to TRBJ2-7, with 15 nucleotides matching TRBD2. The CDR3 totals 17 residues. Germline CDR1 reads LGHDT; CDR2 reads YNNKEL (reference sequence). Trimming removed 6 bases from V and 2 bases from J; junction bases left unmatched: 8. This CDR3 reads CASRRTSGGASAYEQYF. The CDR3 DNA sequence: TGTGCCAGCAGACGGACTAGCGGGGGGGCCTCAGCCTACGAGCAGTACTTC.

This chain joins TRBV5-6 and TRBJ2-5; TRBD1 matches at 9 bases. Germline CDR1 is SGHDT and CDR2 is YYEEEE. Trimming took 1 base from V and 4 from J; bases not matched to a gene: 8. This CDR3 is built from 16 residues. The CDR3 nucleotides read TGTGCCAGCAGCTTGCCGGGACAGGGCTTCGGAGAGACCCAGTACTTC. Translating it yields CASSLPGQGFGETQYF.

J is TRBJ2-5 and V is TRBV2, with 7 bases lining up with TRBD2. The germline gives CDR1 SNHLY, CDR2 FYNNEI. V lost 8 bases, J lost 2 bases, and 8 bases stayed unmatched. This CDR3 is 14 amino acids long. DNA of the CDR3: TGTGCCAGCGGCTACACTAGCGCTCAAGAGACCCAGTACTTC. Amino acid sequence: CASGYTSAQETQYF.

CDR3 nucleotides: TGTGCCAGCAGGGACACTAGCGGGGACTACAATGAGCAGTTCTTC. Amino acid sequence: CASRDTSGDYNEQFF. The rearrangement joins TRBV14 to TRBJ2-1, with 10 positions matching TRBD2. CDR3 length: 15 amino acids. Germline V gene sequence: CDR1 SGHDN, CDR2 FVKESK. Unmatched junction bases numbered 5, after V lost 6 bases and J lost 3 bases.

The genes are TRBV7-8 and TRBJ1-6; 8 bases map to TRBD1. The J segment lost 8 bases and the V segment lost 2 bases, leaving 8 bases of the junction unmatched. The CDR3 sequence is 16 residues long. Per the germline V gene, CDR1 is SGHVS and CDR2 is FQNEAQ. CDR3 bases: TGTGCCAGCAGCTTAACAGGGGGATATATTTATTCACCCCTCCACTTT. Residues: CASSLTGGYIYSPLHF.

The chain's CDR3 is CASSLSGREGGYTF. CDR3 coding DNA: TGTGCCAGCAGCTTATCCGGCAGGGAGGGTGGCTACACCTTC. This sequence joins TRBV11-3 and TRBJ1-2, with D possibly being TRBD1 (5 bases). The CDR3 is 14 residues long. Germline V gene data show CDR1 as SGHNT and CDR2 as YENEEA. The V gene lost 2 bases and the J gene lost 7 bases, with 14 bases spanning the gap.

This clone was observed a handful of times. The chain combines TRBV7-9 with TRBJ1-4; no reliable D call. This CDR3 spans 15 amino acids. The V gene's germline CDR1 is SEHNR and CDR2 FQNEAQ (reference sequence). Trimming took off 1 base at V and 0 bases at J, with 6 bases between the two ends. In DNA form, the CDR3 reads TGTGCCAGCAGCTTAGTAATAGCAACTAATGAAAAACTGTTTTTT. Translating gives CASSLVIATNEKLFF.

The chain recombines TRBV30 with TRBJ1-4; D uncertain. V lost 7 bases and J lost 7, with 13 bases in between. The CDR3 length is 12 residues. The germline gives CDR1 GTSNPN, CDR2 SVGIG (reference sequence). CDR3 region: CASSRPGEKLFF. The CDR3 DNA is TGTGCCTCCTCACGTCCGGGTGAAAAACTGTTTTTT.

This chain joins TRBV5-5 and TRBJ2-7, with no clear D. This CDR3 spans 13 amino acids. CDR1 is SGHKS, CDR2 YYEKEE, per germline (reference sequence). V was trimmed by 4 bases and J by 0 bases, leaving 8 bases between them. CDR3 coding DNA: TGTGCCAGCAGCGTTGGAGACTCCTACGAGCAGTACTTC. Translated, it gives CASSVGDSYEQYF. Together with reference TRBV5-5 and TRBJ2-7, the CDR3 gives the full variable domain: DAGVTQSPTHLIKTRGQQVTLRCSPISGHKSVSWYQQVLGQGPQFIFQYYEKEERGRGNFPDRFSARQFPNYSSELNVNALLLGDSALYLCASSVGDSYEQYFGPGTRLTVT.

This clone appeared once. The V gene is TRBV6-5, the J gene TRBJ1-2, with TRBD1 as a possible D gene (6 bases). Germline V gives CDR1 MNHEY, CDR2 SVGAGI. With 5 bases removed from V and 5 bases from J, the gap between germline ends came to 12 bases. The CDR3 contains 13 residues. The CDR3 sequence: CASSQQGRYGYTF. The DNA of the CDR3 is TGTGCCAGCAGTCAACAGGGCCGATATGGCTACACCTTC.

V is TRBV11-2 and J is TRBJ2-5; 11 bases are a match to TRBD2. Germline V gene lookup returns CDR1 SGHAT and CDR2 FQNNGV. The CDR3 consists of 15 residues. Losses at the gene ends were 5 bases for V and 5 bases for J; bases not matched to a gene: 7. CDR3 nucleotides: TGTGCCAGCAGCGGCCGACTAGCGGGAAGGGAGACCCAGTACTTC. This translates into CASSGRLAGRETQYF.

The V and J genes are TRBV5-1 and TRBJ2-1, with TRBD1 identical over 8 bases. There are 16 residues in the CDR3. V lost 0 bases, J lost 5 bases, and 7 bases stayed unmatched. The germline V gene has CDR1 SGHRS and CDR2 YFSETQ. The CDR3 loop reads CASSLGAGTGHNEQFF. CDR3 coding DNA: TGCGCCAGCAGCTTGGGGGCCGGGACAGGACACAATGAGCAGTTCTTC. The full variable domain, in which reference TRBV5-1 and TRBJ2-1 provide the parts outside the CDR3, is KAGVTQTPRYLIKTRGQQVTLSCSPISGHRSVSWYQQTPGQGLQFLFEYFSETQRNKGNFPGRFSGRQFSNSRSEMNVSTLELGDSALYLCASSLGAGTGHNEQFFGPGTRLTVL.

As DNA, the CDR3 is TGCGCCAGCAGTGGCGGCCCCGGGACCGGGGAGCTGTTTTTT. Translating it yields CASSGGPGTGELFF. The V call is TRBV10-1, the J call TRBJ2-2; unclear D gene. Germline V CDR1 and CDR2: WNHNN, SYGVQD (reference sequence). V was shortened by 4 bases and J by 5 bases, with 11 bases between the two germline ends. CDR3 length: 14 amino acids.

This chain uses TRBV5-1 with TRBJ2-2; maybe TRBD2 (6 bases). Germline V gives CDR1 SGHRS, CDR2 YFSETQ. There are 15 residues in the CDR3. V dropped 7 bases and J dropped 0 bases, with 13 bases sitting between them. CDR3 sequence: CASCPGGANTGELFF. DNA for the CDR3: TGCGCCAGCTGCCCCGGGGGAGCGAACACCGGGGAGCTGTTTTTT.

V usage is TRBV9 and J usage is TRBJ1-2; 9 bases are shared with TRBD1. V gave up 0 bases and J gave up 5 bases; unmatched junction bases: 2. The CDR3 loop spans 14 amino acids. Germline V lookup: CDR1 SGDLS, CDR2 YYNGEE. CDR3 nucleotide sequence: TGTGCCAGCAGCGTAGGGGGACAGGGTTATGGCTACACCTTC. Amino acid sequence: CASSVGGQGYGYTF. Full variable domain (missing parts from reference TRBV9 and TRBJ1-2): DSGVTQTPKHLITATGQRVTLRCSPRSGDLSVYWYQQSLDQGLQFLIQYYNGEERAKGNILERFSAQQFPDLHSELNLSSLELGDSALYFCASSVGGQGYGYTFGSGTRLTVV.

The chain couples TRBV6-1 to TRBJ2-2; D perhaps matches TRBD2 (6 bases). The CDR3 contains 17 residues. Trimming pared 2 bases from V and 8 bases from J, leaving 21 bases between. Germline assignment: CDR1 MNHNS and CDR2 SASEGT. The chain's CDR3 is CASSEFVVFGGPGELFF. The CDR3 bases are TGTGCCAGCAGTGAATTTGTCGTGTTCGGGGGACCTGGGGAGCTGTTTTTT.

The rearrangement uses TRBV5-1 and TRBJ2-5; TRBD2 matches 7 bases. The junction had 8 bases not matched to a gene; V was cut back by 6 bases and J by 0 bases. The germline V gene has CDR1 SGHRS and CDR2 YFSETQ. This CDR3 has 15 amino acids. The DNA for the CDR3 is TGCGCCAGCACACGCGTCGGGGGGAACCAAGAGACCCAGTACTTC. It translates to CASTRVGGNQETQYF.

The V call is TRBV27, the J call TRBJ1-2, with 10 bases matching TRBD1. There are 15 residues in the CDR3. CDR1 is MNHEY, CDR2 SMNVEV, per germline (reference sequence). With V trimmed by 4 bases and J by 4 bases, 6 bases remained unmatched. The CDR3: CASSWSRTGGYGYTF. CDR3 nucleotide sequence: TGTGCCAGCAGTTGGTCTCGGACAGGGGGCTATGGCTACACCTTC.

CDR3 nucleotides: TGTGCCAGCAGCTTAAAAGGGGGCGATGGGAATGAGCAGTTCTTC. This sequence encodes CASSLKGGDGNEQFF. V and J are TRBV7-3 and TRBJ2-1, with 7 bases fitting TRBD1. This CDR3 is built from 15 residues. Germline-derived CDR1 and CDR2 are SGHTA and FQGTGA. After removal of 1 base from V and 7 bases from J, the junction contained 7 bases not matched to a gene.